The 22 T cell receptor beta chains given below trace back to one sample, sequenced in a study of blood T cells in healthy people across ages. Together with a sample-barcoded 5' primer, a J-beta primer mix was included in a second PCR lasting about 7 to 12 cycles. TCRdb called the 5' RACE reads again in MiXCR, with one record for every CDR3 protein. The data hold around 1.5 million distinct CDR3 sequences, with approximately 59% observed a single time. The material sequenced was blood. The receptors were sampled from a man aged 18 to 29 in good health.

The V and J genes are TRBV12-3 or TRBV12-4 and TRBJ2-1; tentative D call: TRBD1 (8 bases). The CDR3 is made up of 15 amino acids. The germline V and J ends were trimmed by 6 bases and 4 bases, with 16 bases remaining between them. The CDR3 loop is CASRSTGGGYNEQFF. The CDR3 nucleotides are TGTGCCAGCAGGTCAACAGGGGGAGGGTACAATGAGCAGTTCTTC.

This clonotype showed up just a few times. The rearrangement joins TRBV7-9 to TRBJ1-2; D ambiguous. CDR3 length equals 12 residues. Germline loops: CDR1 SEHNR, CDR2 FQNEAQ (reference sequence). V was cut by 5 bases and J by 4 bases, with 8 bases left in between. CDR3 loop: CASSTEVYGYTF. As DNA, the CDR3 is TGTGCCAGCAGCACCGAGGTCTATGGCTACACCTTC.

This clonotype was seen only a few times. V usage is TRBV29-1 and J usage is TRBJ2-1; 10 nucleotides line up with TRBD2. Germline loops: CDR1 SQVTM, CDR2 ANQGSEA. After removal of 7 bases from V and 5 bases from J, the junction contained 5 bases not matched to a gene. The CDR3 runs to 13 residues. As DNA, the CDR3 is TGCAGCGGAACTAGCGGGACAAACAATGAGCAGTTCTTC. As protein: CSGTSGTNNEQFF.

This clonotype appeared a single time. This sequence joins TRBV5-5 and TRBJ2-2, with D perhaps assigned TRBD1 or TRBD2 (6 bases each). The CDR3 loop spans 18 amino acids. V was cut by 0 bases and J by 4 bases, with 19 bases left in between. Germline values: CDR1 SGHKS, CDR2 YYEKEE (reference sequence). The CDR3 nucleotides are TGTGCCAGCAGCTTGGTATTTATGGGGGGCGGTACCACCGGGGAGCTGTTTTTT. Translated, it gives CASSLVFMGGGTTGELFF.

The chain is built from TRBV7-2 and TRBJ2-5; D is ambiguous. Trimming stripped 5 bases from V and 4 bases from J, with 14 bases between. Germline-derived CDR1 and CDR2 are SGHTA and FQGNSA. The CDR3 has 14 residues. The CDR3 is CASSPLKHSETQYF. In nucleotides, the CDR3 is TGTGCCAGCAGCCCCCTAAAGCATTCAGAGACCCAGTACTTC.

This chain connects TRBV7-8 to TRBJ2-7; D unclear. Germline V gene data show CDR1 as SGHVS and CDR2 as FQNEAQ. The germline V and J ends were trimmed by 5 bases and 6 bases, with 17 bases remaining between them. This CDR3 region has 14 residues. The CDR3 reads CASSPSIGPSEQYF. Here the CDR3 DNA reads TGTGCCAGCAGCCCTAGTATTGGTCCGTCCGAGCAGTACTTC. The full variable domain, with the rest looked up from reference TRBV7-8 and TRBJ2-7, is GAGVSQSPRYKVAKRGQDVALRCDPISGHVSLFWYQQALGQGPEFLTYFQNEAQLDKSGLPSDRFFAERPEGSVSTLKIQRTQQEDSAVYLCASSPSIGPSEQYFGPGTRLTVT.

This chain links TRBV20-1 with TRBJ1-3; weak D call: TRBD1 (6 bases). The V and J ends lost 4 bases and 1 base respectively, with 11 bases between them. CDR1 is DFQATT and CDR2 is SNEGSKA in the germline V gene (reference sequence). The CDR3 is 14 residues long. CDR3: CSATQGYSGNTIYF. DNA for the CDR3: TGCAGTGCTACACAGGGTTATTCTGGAAACACCATATATTTT.

V gene TRBV6-2 or TRBV6-3 combines with J gene TRBJ2-7, with 9 nucleotides matching TRBD2. The closer fit of TRBJ2-1 to the DNA end suggests the J call may be wrong. CDR1 and CDR2 from the germline V gene are MNHEY and SVGEGT. This CDR3 has 16 residues. For the CDR3, the DNA is TGTGCCAGCAGTTACGGGATAGCGGGAGCAGGCGATGAGCAGTTCTTC. Protein product: CASSYGIAGAGDEQFF.

V usage is TRBV20-1 and J usage is TRBJ1-1, with unresolved D. This CDR3 has 12 residues. Between the trimmed V and J ends, which lost 2 bases and 7 bases, there was a span of 11 bases. Germline V gene lookup returns CDR1 DFQATT and CDR2 SNEGSKA (reference sequence). The CDR3 bases are TGCAGTGCTAGACTTCAAGCGAATGAAGCTTTCTTT. It yields the protein CSARLQANEAFF.

The V and J genes are TRBV7-2 and TRBJ1-6, with a weak D call TRBD1 (5 bases). Germline V gene lookup returns CDR1 SGHTA and CDR2 FQGNSA. With 2 bases removed from V and 7 bases from J, the gap between germline ends came to 18 bases. This CDR3 is built from 17 residues. The CDR3 loop is CASSLTDSGVRNSPLHF. In nucleotides, the CDR3 is TGTGCCAGCAGCTTAACAGACAGCGGGGTGAGGAATTCACCCCTCCACTTT.

A few counts support this clonotype. The chain has TRBV6-5 and TRBJ2-3, with 14 nucleotides matching TRBD2. The CDR3 contains 17 residues. After removal of 2 bases from V and 0 bases from J, the junction contained 1 base not matched to a gene. Germline V gives CDR1 MNHEY, CDR2 SVGAGI. CDR3: CASSYRLAGGSTDTQYF. Here the CDR3 DNA reads TGTGCCAGCAGTTACCGACTAGCGGGAGGGAGCACAGATACGCAGTATTTT.

This clonotype was seen just once. The V and J genes are TRBV10-3 and TRBJ2-3; the D call may be TRBD1 or TRBD2 (5 bases each). The CDR3 has 16 residues. The germline gives CDR1 ENHRY, CDR2 SYGVKD. The ends were cut back, 4 bases at V and 0 bases at J, with 14 bases in the middle. CDR3 sequence: CAISALWGSSTDTQYF. DNA for the CDR3: TGTGCCATCAGTGCCCTTTGGGGGTCTAGCACAGATACGCAGTATTTT.

This clonotype was seen a few times. The chain combines TRBV7-2 with TRBJ2-5; 7 nucleotides match TRBD2. With V trimmed by 6 bases and J by 1 base, 5 bases remained unmatched. Germline CDR1 reads SGHTA; CDR2 reads FQGNSA. This CDR3 has 14 residues. CDR3: CASRVTGGQETQYF. The CDR3 DNA reads TGTGCCAGCAGAGTGACGGGGGGCCAAGAGACCCAGTACTTC. Complete variable domain (other parts from reference TRBV7-2 and TRBJ2-5): GAGVSQSPSNKVTEKGKDVELRCDPISGHTALYWYRQSLGQGLEFLIYFQGNSAPDKSGLPSDRFSAERTGGSVSTLTIQRTQQEDSAVYLCASRVTGGQETQYFGPGTRLLVL.

The chain has TRBV6-5 and TRBJ2-1, with 7 nucleotides matching TRBD2. CDR1 is MNHEY and CDR2 is SVGAGI in the germline V gene. This CDR3 has 15 amino acids. Trimming cost V 10 bases and J 9 bases; bases outside gene matches: 18. The CDR3 reads CATKPGTTTSREQFF. The CDR3 bases are TGTGCCACTAAACCGGGGACTACCACCTCTCGTGAGCAGTTCTTC.

As for this clonotype: The conserved phenylalanine or tryptophan is not found at the CDR3 terminus, so this likely reflects a read error. This chain connects TRBV12-3 or TRBV12-4 to TRBJ2-1; 8 nucleotides match TRBD2. CDR3 length: 14 residues. The ends lost 6 bases at V and 8 bases at J; junction bases unmatched: 9. CDR3 region: CASSLGTRSDEQFS. CDR3 bases: TGTGCCAGCAGCCTTGGGACTAGGTCGGATGAGCAGTTCTCC.

J is TRBJ2-5 and V is TRBV4-1, with TRBD2 matching 11 bases. This CDR3 spans 14 amino acids. Germline CDR1 and CDR2: MGHRA and YSYEKL. V lost 2 bases, J lost 7 bases, and 3 bases stayed unmatched. The CDR3 sequence is CASSQPTSGGTQYF. As DNA, the CDR3 is TGCGCCAGCAGCCAACCCACTAGCGGGGGGACCCAGTACTTC.

The V gene is TRBV7-2, the J gene TRBJ2-3; 8 bases fit TRBD1. The V segment lost 5 bases and the J segment 4 bases; nucleotides outside the gene matches: 8. Germline values: CDR1 SGHTA, CDR2 FQGNSA. CDR3 length: 15 amino acids. The CDR3 coding sequence is TGTGCCAGCAGCGTCCGGGACAGGCCCCCAGATACGCAGTATTTT. It encodes CASSVRDRPPDTQYF. Full variable domain (outside the CDR3, taken from reference TRBV7-2 and TRBJ2-3): GAGVSQSPSNKVTEKGKDVELRCDPISGHTALYWYRQSLGQGLEFLIYFQGNSAPDKSGLPSDRFSAERTGGSVSTLTIQRTQQEDSAVYLCASSVRDRPPDTQYFGPGTRLTVL.

Of note for this clonotype: One junction end does not reproduce the germline sequence, and a read error may be involved. This chain links TRBV6-5 with TRBJ1-1, with D possibly TRBD1 on 6 matching bases. Germline V CDR1 and CDR2: MNHEY, SVGAGI. This CDR3 region has 14 residues. The DNA for the CDR3 is TGTGCCAGCAGTGACGATAACAGGGCCACTGGAGCTTTCTTT. Its translation is CASSDDNRATGAFF.

This clonotype was picked up a small number of times. V usage is TRBV5-1 and J usage is TRBJ2-7; perhaps TRBD1 as D (5 bases). CDR3 size: 14 residues. V lost 1 base and J 5 bases, leaving 13 bases between the germline ends. Germline CDR1 SGHRS, CDR2 YFSETQ. For the CDR3, the DNA is TGCGCCAGCAGCTTGTATCAGGGATCCCACGAGCAGTACTTC. Amino acids: CASSLYQGSHEQYF. Complete variable domain (other parts from reference TRBV5-1 and TRBJ2-7): KAGVTQTPRYLIKTRGQQVTLSCSPISGHRSVSWYQQTPGQGLQFLFEYFSETQRNKGNFPGRFSGRQFSNSRSEMNVSTLELGDSALYLCASSLYQGSHEQYFGPGTRLTVT.

V and J are TRBV12-5 and TRBJ2-1; 7 nucleotides match TRBD2. This CDR3 is built from 14 residues. The ends lost 5 bases at V and 3 bases at J; junction bases unmatched: 4. CDR1 and CDR2 (germline): LGHNT, FRNRAP. CDR3: CASGLGTIYNEQFF. Written as DNA, the CDR3 is TGTGCTAGTGGTCTCGGGACTATCTACAATGAGCAGTTCTTC.

The genes are TRBV6-5 and TRBJ2-3, with 7 bases identical to TRBD1. Germline CDR1 and CDR2: MNHEY and SVGAGI. The junction had 3 bases not matched to a gene; V was cut back by 2 bases and J by 1 base. This CDR3 is built from 15 residues. The CDR3 loop is CASSYEGARTDTQYF. In DNA, the CDR3 is TGTGCCAGCAGTTACGAGGGGGCTCGCACAGATACGCAGTATTTT.

This clonotype was observed many times. The V and J genes are TRBV29-1 and TRBJ2-7, with D possibly being TRBD1 (5 bases). The CDR3 runs to 11 residues. The germline V gene encodes CDR1 SQVTM and CDR2 ANQGSEA. V lost 4 bases and J lost 4, with 8 bases in between. The CDR3 DNA sequence: TGCAGCGTTGTAAGGGGATACGAGCAGTACTTC. Its protein product is CSVVRGYEQYF.